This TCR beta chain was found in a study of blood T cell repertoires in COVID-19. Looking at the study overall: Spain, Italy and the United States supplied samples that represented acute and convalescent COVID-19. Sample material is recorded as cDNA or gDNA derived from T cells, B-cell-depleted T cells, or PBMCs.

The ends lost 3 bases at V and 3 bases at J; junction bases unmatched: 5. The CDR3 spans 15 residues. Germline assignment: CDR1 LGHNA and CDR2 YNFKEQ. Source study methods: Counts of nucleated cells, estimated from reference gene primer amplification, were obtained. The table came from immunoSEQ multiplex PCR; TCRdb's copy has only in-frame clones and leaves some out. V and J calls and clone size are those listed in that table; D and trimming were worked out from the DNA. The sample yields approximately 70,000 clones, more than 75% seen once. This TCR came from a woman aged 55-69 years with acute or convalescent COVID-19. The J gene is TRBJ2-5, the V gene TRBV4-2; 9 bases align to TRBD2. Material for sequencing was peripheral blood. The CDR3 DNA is TGTGCCAGCAGCCAGGGGCTAGCGGGGAAAGAGACCCAGTACTTC. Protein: CASSQGLAGKETQYF.